The clone carrying this TCR beta chain has more than one count but fewer than ten. With V trimmed by 6 bases and J by 8 bases, 9 bases remained unmatched. This CDR3 has 13 residues. Germline CDR1 MDHEN, CDR2 SYDVKM. This entry comes from a study of shared clonotypes between healthy human individuals. Profiling relied on immunoSEQ multiplex PCR, and the TCRdb table lists in-frame clones only, not all of them. The sample has 2.3 million or so clones, approximately 95% seen once. The origin of this receptor is a man aged 18 to 29 in good health. Some clones in this sample may be carry-over from other donors' samples. This rearrangement joins TRBV28 to TRBJ1-1, with 7 bases that match TRBD1. The sequenced sample consisted of naive CD4+ T cells from PBMCs. Documented subset: CD45RA+ positively selected. CDR3 amino acids: CASSETGPPEAFF. DNA of the CDR3: TGTGCCAGCAGCGAGACAGGGCCGCCCGAAGCTTTCTTT.